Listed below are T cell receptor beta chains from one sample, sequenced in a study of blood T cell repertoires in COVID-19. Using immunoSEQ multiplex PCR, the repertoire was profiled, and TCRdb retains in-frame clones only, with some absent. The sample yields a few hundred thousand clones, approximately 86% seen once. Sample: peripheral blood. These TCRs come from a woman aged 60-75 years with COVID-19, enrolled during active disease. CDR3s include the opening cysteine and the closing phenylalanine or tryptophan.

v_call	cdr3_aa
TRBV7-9	CASSLDWTANSPLHF
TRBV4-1	CASSQPGTNEKLFF
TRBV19	CASSIEGQLSNQPQHF
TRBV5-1	CASSLGGAGAYEQYF
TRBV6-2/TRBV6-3	CASSYSDRPPGEFQYF
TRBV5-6	CASSSGGQGFGYYGYTF
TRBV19	CASSVSSRGDTQYF
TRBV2	CASLIYGNTEAFF
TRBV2	CASRDRGLANEKLFF
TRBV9	CASTPQGDYGYTF
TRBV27	CASSSQDRANEAFF
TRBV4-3	CASSQRVTDLNEQFF
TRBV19	CASRGQGEAGELFF
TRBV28	CASSRGQGREKLFF
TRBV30	CAWNLGQSYGYTF
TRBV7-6	CASSSGGGQGTQYF
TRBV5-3	CATAAGYGYTF
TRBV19	CASRRGRTSGGRIGSYNEQFF
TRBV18	CASSLGFGTNNSPLHF
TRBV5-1	CASSLKLAGSNEQFF
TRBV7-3	CASSSSGTSGVHEQFF
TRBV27	CASSPTVQETQYF
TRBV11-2	CASSLGQGAFTF
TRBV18	CASSPLARENTEAFF
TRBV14	CASSQTGTGVAGELFF
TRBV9	CASSAGTRADGELFF
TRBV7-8	CASSLMIGGGAVETQYF
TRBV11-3	CASSPWDRGSPNTGELFF
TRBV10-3	CAISRPGGSYEQYF
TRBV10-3	CAISSGAGDYEQYF
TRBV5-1	CASSLDGEADGQPQHF
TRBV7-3	CASGSQGRTVEDTEAFF
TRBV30	CAWSRTGRDYGYTF
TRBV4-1	CASSWGQGGSYEQYF
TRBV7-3	CASSFTGTNDEQFF
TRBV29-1	CSVEGGTTDTQYF
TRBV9	CASSVGTGGAPGELFF
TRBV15	CATSRDPGGLSNQHF
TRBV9	CASTRIPGGRANYGYTF
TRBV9	CASSPPLGGGTEAFF
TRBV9	CASSVGRGDEKLFF
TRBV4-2	CASSQVTAGGETQYF
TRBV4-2	CASSRGLRSGGYQETQYF
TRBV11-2	CASSFRGAGYGYTF